This T cell receptor (beta chain) was found in a study of regulatory T cells in long-lasting Graves disease (dated by TCRdb to the early 2020s). In terms of the full investigation: Persistent Graves' disease meant more than 5 years of antithyroid drug treatment with TSH receptor autoantibodies that stayed positive. Persistent Graves' disease patients were compared with newly diagnosed Graves' disease patients by peripheral blood TCR sequencing and RNA sequencing. The study took place in China and was registered as a clinical trial. A total of 33 samples were covered by TCR sequencing, comprising some 13 persistent and around 20 newly diagnosed Graves' disease patients. On average, persistent Graves' disease patients in the clinical cohort had been on antithyroid drugs for about 10.3 years. Study-wide findings and limitations: Compared with newly diagnosed patients, persistent Graves' disease patients had lower TCR Shannon entropy and fewer highly expanded clones, which suggests clonal expansion. More public clonotypes were shared among persistent patients (2,741) than among newly diagnosed patients (roughly 1,000). Sequencing and analysis were limited to the TCR beta chain. The authors noted that the small sample size was a limitation that may lower accuracy. Because the primary lesion, thyroid tissue, could not be accessed, the study looked at peripheral blood alone. Persistent disease showed preferential use of TRBV28, TRBJ1-2 and TRBJ2-5, whereas newly diagnosed disease favored TRBV20-1 and TRBJ2-1.

The library was prepared using multiplex PCR. Sequenced on an Illumina HiSeq 4000. TCR beta libraries were built with iRepertoire HTBI primers and Arm-PCR amplification of CDR3 regions. Before sequencing, the PCR products underwent gel purification. Turning to the authors' computational methods: A total of around 59 TRBV and some 13 TRBJ segments were identified across samples and were used for gene usage analysis of CDR3 amino acid clonotypes. Filtered high-quality paired reads were merged into contigs using COPE and FqMerger. BLAST was used to align contigs to IMGT TRBV, TRBD and TRBJ reference genes, and CDR3 was defined according to IMGT. Highly expanded clones were defined as clonotypes with a frequency above 0.1%. Shannon entropy was used to measure repertoire diversity, and the Gini coefficient was used to measure V-J evenness. Clonotypes shared by more than one individual were considered public. TCRdb reanalyzed the raw reads on its own, using fastp at Q25 for trimming and MiXCR for clone calling, and kept in-frame beta chains. Merged by CDR3 protein, the rows form single entries marked with the most common genes and DNA. TCRdb, not the original authors, processed these V and J calls. The sample table contains around 460,000 distinct CDR3 sequences; only one count was recorded for about a fifth of them. The top ten clones comprise around 7% of the sample.

What this sample's time point label stands for: persistent/refractory GD, antithyroid drugs over 5 years with positive TRAb. For both TCR sequencing and RNA sequencing, RNA was extracted from PBMCs in TRIzol. Graves' disease was diagnosed according to American Thyroid Association guidelines. The patients came from an endocrinology department in Xi'an, China. From each patient, about 9 milliliters of peripheral blood was collected into an EDTA anticoagulant tube. Ficoll Paque Plus density gradient separation was used to isolate PBMCs, and no additional T cell sorting was done. An Agilent 2100 Bioanalyzer and agarose gel were used to assess RNA quality, and a NanoDrop 2000 was used to measure RNA concentration. Details on this clonotype: The target of this receptor is not known. One junction end disagrees with the germline gene, perhaps due to a read error.

Looking up the germline V gene yields CDR1 MDHEN and CDR2 SYDVKM. The CDR3 numbers 15 residues from cysteine through phenylalanine. CDR3 DNA is the only sequence kept; it has 45 bases, read in frame from the first base. Sample: peripheral blood mononuclear cells (PBMCs), taken when the disease was refractory, from a patient treated with antithyroid drugs. Recombination linked TRBV28 to TRBJ1-5, with no confidently assigned D gene. The TCR sequence derives from a female donor with Graves disease. CDR3 loop: CASGLVSGFNQPQHF. The nucleotide sequence is TGTGCCAGCGGTTTAGTGTCAGGCTTCAATCAGCCCCAGCATTTT.